Presented here are 4 T cell receptor beta chains from one specimen sequenced in a study of T cell changes during pregnancy in multiple sclerosis. Libraries were prepared by immunoSEQ multiplex PCR; TCRdb keeps only in-frame clonotypes and omits some of them. The table includes about 81,000 clones, 85% to 95% detected once. Sequences were derived from peripheral blood, sampled in the third trimester of pregnancy. The receptors here all came from a female donor with multiple sclerosis, enrolled in a pregnancy study.

The chain is built from TRBV7-9 and TRBJ2-1, with TRBD1 identical over 8 bases. Germline CDR1 is SEHNR and CDR2 is FQNEAQ (reference sequence). Losses at the gene ends were 4 bases for V and 10 bases for J; bases not matched to a gene: 21. The CDR3 runs 18 residues. CDR3: CASSSTGGPSPSPYEQFF. The CDR3 DNA reads TGTGCCAGCAGCTCAACAGGGGGGCCGAGTCCTAGCCCCTACGAGCAGTTCTTC.

This chain joins TRBV18 and TRBJ1-5; D unclear. The CDR3 consists of 15 residues. Germline CDR1 KGHSH, CDR2 LQKENI. V was shortened by 3 bases and J by 1 base, with 10 bases between the two germline ends. The CDR3 sequence is CASSPRRGSNQPQHF. CDR3 sequence (DNA): TGTGCCAGCTCACCGAGGCGGGGAAGCAATCAGCCCCAGCATTTT.

The chain employs TRBV11-3 and TRBJ1-1; 12 bases match TRBD1. This CDR3 is built from 19 residues. The germline V gene encodes CDR1 SGHNT and CDR2 YENEEA. The V segment lost 0 bases and the J segment 3 bases; nucleotides outside the gene matches: 11. CDR3 sequence (DNA): TGTGCCAGCAGCTTAGACGAACCCGGGACAGGGGGCTGGGACACTGAAGCTTTCTTT. Translation: CASSLDEPGTGGWDTEAFF.

V usage is TRBV10-3 and J usage is TRBJ1-2; 7 bases are shared with TRBD1. After removal of 4 bases from V and 0 bases from J, the junction contained 5 bases not matched to a gene. Germline V gene lookup returns CDR1 ENHRY and CDR2 SYGVKD. CDR3 size: 15 residues. The CDR3 protein is CAISVGTESNYGYTF. The CDR3 DNA follows: TGTGCCATCAGTGTCGGGACAGAATCTAACTATGGCTACACCTTC.